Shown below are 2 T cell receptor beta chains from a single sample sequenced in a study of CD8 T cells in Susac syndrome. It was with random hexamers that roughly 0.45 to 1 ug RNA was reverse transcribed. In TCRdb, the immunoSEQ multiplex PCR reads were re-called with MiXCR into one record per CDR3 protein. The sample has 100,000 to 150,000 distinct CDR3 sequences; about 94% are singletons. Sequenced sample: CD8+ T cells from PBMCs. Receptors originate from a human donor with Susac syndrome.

Here the CDR3 reads CASSQALDRAGANVLTF. In DNA form, the CDR3 reads TGTGCCAGCAGCCAAGCACTGGACAGGGCTGGGGCCAACGTCCTGACTTTC. The chain combines TRBV14 with TRBJ2-6, with 8 bases fitting TRBD1. V was clipped by 1 base and J by 2 bases; unmatched bases: 4. The CDR3 totals 17 residues. The germline CDR1 and CDR2 sequences are SGHDN and FVKESK. Filled out from reference TRBV14 and TRBJ2-6, the complete variable domain reads EAGVTQFPSHSVIEKGQTVTLRCDPISGHDNLYWYRRVMGKEIKFLLHFVKESKQDESGMPNNRFLAERTGGTYSTLKVQPAELEDSGVYFCASSQALDRAGANVLTFGAGSRLTVL.

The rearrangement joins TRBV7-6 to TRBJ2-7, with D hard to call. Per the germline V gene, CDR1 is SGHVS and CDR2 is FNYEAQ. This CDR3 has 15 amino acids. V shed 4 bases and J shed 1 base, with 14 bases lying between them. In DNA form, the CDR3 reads TGTGCCAGCAGCTCCTTCGGTGGCACATCCTACGAGCAGTACTTC. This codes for CASSSFGGTSYEQYF. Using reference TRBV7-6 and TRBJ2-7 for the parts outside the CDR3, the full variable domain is GAGVSQSPRYKVTKRGQDVALRCDPISGHVSLYWYRQALGQGPEFLTYFNYEAQQDKSGLPNDRFSAERPEGSISTLTIQRTEQRDSAMYRCASSSFGGTSYEQYFGPGTRLTVT.